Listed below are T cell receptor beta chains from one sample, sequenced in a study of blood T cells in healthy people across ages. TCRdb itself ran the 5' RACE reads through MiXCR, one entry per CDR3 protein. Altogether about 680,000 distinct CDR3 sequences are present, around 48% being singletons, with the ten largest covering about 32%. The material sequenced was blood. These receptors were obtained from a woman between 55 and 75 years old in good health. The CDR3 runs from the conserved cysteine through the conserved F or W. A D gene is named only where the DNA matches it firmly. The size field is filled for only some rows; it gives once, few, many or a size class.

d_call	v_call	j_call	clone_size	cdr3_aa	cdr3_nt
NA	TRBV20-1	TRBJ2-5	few	CSARLASGETQYF	TGCAGTGCTAGACTAGCGTCCGGAGAGACCCAGTACTTC
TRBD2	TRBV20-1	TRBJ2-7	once	CSASRRLAGGDEQYF	TGCAGTGCTAGCAGGCGGCTAGCGGGAGGGGACGAGCAGTACTTC
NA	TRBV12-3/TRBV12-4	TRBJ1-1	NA	CASSFGFRGTEAFF	TGTGCCAGCAGTTTTGGGTTTCGGGGCACTGAAGCTTTCTTT
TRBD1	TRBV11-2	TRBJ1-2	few	CASSLAGGKGYTF	TGTGCCAGCAGCTTAGCAGGGGGAAAGGGCTACACCTTC
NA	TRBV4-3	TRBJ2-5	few	CASSQESRSETQYF	TGCGCCAGCAGCCAAGAGTCCAGGAGCGAGACCCAGTACTTC
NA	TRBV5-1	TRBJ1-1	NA	CASSLIGIPEAFF	TGCGCCAGCAGCTTGATCGGGATCCCTGAAGCTTTCTTT
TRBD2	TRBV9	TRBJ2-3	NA	CASSGWEGDTQYF	TGTGCCAGCAGCGGATGGGAGGGAGATACGCAGTATTTT
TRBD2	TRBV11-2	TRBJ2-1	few	CASSLARTSGRGEQFF	TGTGCCAGCAGCTTAGCCCGGACTAGCGGGAGAGGTGAGCAGTTCTTC
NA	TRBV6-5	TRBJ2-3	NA	CASRVDPSTDTQYF	TGTGCCAGCCGAGTGGACCCTAGCACAGATACGCAGTATTTT
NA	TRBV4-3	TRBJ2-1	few	CASSQNPTSYNEQFF	TGCGCCAGCAGCCAAAACCCCACTAGCTACAATGAGCAGTTCTTC
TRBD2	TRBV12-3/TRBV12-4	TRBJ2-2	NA	CASSPPGLADANTGELFF	TGTGCCAGCAGCCCACCCGGACTAGCGGACGCGAACACCGGGGAGCTGTTTTTT
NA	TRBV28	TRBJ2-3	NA	CASSPSWADTQYF	TGTGCCAGCAGTCCCTCTTGGGCAGATACGCAGTATTTT
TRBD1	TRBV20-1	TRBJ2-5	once	CSATGTGGQETQYF	TGCAGTGCTACCGGGACAGGGGGGCAAGAGACCCAGTACTTC
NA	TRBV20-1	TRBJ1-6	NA	CSARGNRPKDSPLHF	TGCAGTGCTAGAGGGAATCGTCCCAAGGATTCACCCCTCCACTTT
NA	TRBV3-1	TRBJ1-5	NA	CASSQEGPHQPQHF	TGTGCCAGCAGCCAAGAAGGGCCTCATCAGCCCCAGCATTTT
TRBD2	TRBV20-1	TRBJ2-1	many	CSAERSGRTRNNEQFF	TGCAGTGCTGAACGAAGCGGGAGGACAAGAAACAATGAGCAGTTCTTC
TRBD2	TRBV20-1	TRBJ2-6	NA	CGARASGRAGANVLTF	TGCGGTGCTAGAGCTAGCGGGAGGGCTGGGGCCAACGTCCTGACTTTC